This is a list of T cell receptor beta chains from one sample in a study of blood T cell repertoires in COVID-19. TCRdb's copy holds only in-frame clones and misses some; the assay was immunoSEQ multiplex PCR. This repertoire shows some 260,000 clones, about 88% found once; its top ten account for approximately 2.1%. The sample was peripheral blood. Receptors originate from a woman between 35 and 50 years old who had recovered from COVID-19. Each CDR3 is given with its conserved first and last residue. A D gene is named only where the DNA matches it firmly. Clone size appears in some rows only: once, few, many, or a class for an expanded clone.

v_call	d_call	j_call	clone_size	cdr3_aa	cdr3_nt
TRBV5-1	TRBD1	TRBJ1-2	.	CASSLSRDRGYGYTF	TGCGCCAGCAGCCTGTCCCGGGACAGGGGGTATGGCTACACCTTC
TRBV7-3	.	TRBJ1-3	.	CASSLTAGAGNTIYF	TGTGCCAGCAGCTTAACGGCAGGGGCTGGAAACACCATATATTTT
TRBV4-3	.	TRBJ2-2	.	CASSHESLTGGNTGELFF	TGCGCCAGCAGCCACGAAAGCCTGACAGGCGGTAACACCGGGGAGCTGTTTTTT
TRBV2	.	TRBJ2-2	.	CASSVLGGTGELFF	TGTGCCAGCAGTGTTTTAGGCGGCACCGGGGAGCTGTTTTTT
TRBV5-5	TRBD1	TRBJ2-7	.	CASSMRDRVGDEQYF	TGTGCCAGCAGCATGAGGGACAGGGTCGGGGACGAGCAGTACTTC
TRBV12-1	.	TRBJ1-1	.	CASNPNQKQEIFTEAFF	TGTGCCAGCAATCCCAACCAAAAACAGGAAATTTTTACTGAAGCTTTCTTT
TRBV28	.	TRBJ1-1	.	CASSAPGNTEAFF	TGTGCCAGCAGTGCTCCGGGGAACACTGAAGCTTTCTTT
TRBV5-1	TRBD1	TRBJ2-7	few	CASSLQGTPTYEQYF	TGCGCCAGCAGCTTACAGGGGACACCTACCTACGAGCAGTACTTC
TRBV11-2	TRBD2	TRBJ2-1	.	CASSRPSGSYNEQFF	TGTGCCAGCAGCCGTCCTAGCGGGAGTTACAATGAGCAGTTCTTC
TRBV28	.	TRBJ2-7	.	CASISAGRDWEQYF	TGTGCCAGCATCTCGGCAGGGCGCGACTGGGAGCAGTACTTC
TRBV7-9	TRBD1	TRBJ2-7	.	CASSPRSGTGKHEQYF	TGTGCCAGCAGCCCTCGTTCGGGGACAGGGAAACACGAGCAGTACTTC
TRBV11-3	.	TRBJ2-7	.	CASSLTAVGEQYF	TGTGCCAGCAGCTTGACAGCCGTCGGAGAGCAGTACTTC
TRBV7-3	TRBD2	TRBJ2-2	.	CASSPTSGNTGELFF	TGTGCCAGCAGCCCTACTAGCGGAAACACCGGGGAGCTGTTTTTT
TRBV6-2/TRBV6-3	TRBD1	TRBJ2-4	.	CASSSGTGSGAKNIQYF	TGTGCCAGCAGCTCAGGGACAGGTTCTGGAGCCAAAAACATTCAGTACTTC
TRBV2	.	TRBJ2-7	.	CASSLDSSSYEQYF	TGTGCCAGCAGTTTGGACAGTAGCTCCTACGAGCAGTACTTC
TRBV5-1	.	TRBJ2-7	.	CASSSSRGSNEQYF	TGCGCCAGCAGTTCGTCGCGGGGTTCCAACGAGCAGTACTTC
TRBV5-4	TRBD1	TRBJ1-1	.	CASSTGTGGDTEAFF	TGTGCCAGCAGCACCGGGACAGGGGGGGACACTGAAGCTTTCTTT
TRBV25-1	TRBD1	TRBJ2-7	.	CASIRQGATYEQYF	TGTGCCAGCATTCGACAGGGGGCTACCTACGAGCAGTACTTC
TRBV6-2/TRBV6-3	.	TRBJ2-5	.	CASSPFETQYF	TGTGCCAGCAGTCCCTTCGAGACCCAGTACTTC
TRBV27	.	TRBJ1-6	.	CATPQPGTNNSPLHF	TGTGCCACCCCCCAGCCCGGGACAAATAATTCACCCCTCCACTTT
TRBV11-2	TRBD2	TRBJ2-3	.	CASSFYSGRRPDTQYF	TGTGCCAGCAGCTTTTATAGCGGGAGGAGGCCAGATACGCAGTATTTT
TRBV3-1/TRBV3-2	.	TRBJ2-7	.	CASGRASGAGYEQYF	TGTGCCAGCGGGCGAGCGAGCGGAGCCGGGTACGAGCAGTACTTC
TRBV4-1	.	TRBJ2-2	.	CASSPARSNTGELFF	TGCGCCAGCAGCCCCGCCCGGTCAAACACCGGGGAGCTGTTTTTT
TRBV7-3	.	TRBJ1-6	.	CASSSTGQFNSPLHF	TGTGCCAGCAGCTCCACCGGACAGTTTAATTCACCCCTCCACTTT
TRBV27	.	TRBJ2-7	.	CASSLYPWGGAGSVYEQYF	TGTGCCAGCAGTTTATACCCCTGGGGTGGAGCGGGTTCGGTCTACGAGCAGTACTTC
TRBV18	.	TRBJ2-7	.	CASSPPDTYEQYF	TGTGCCAGCTCACCGCCCGACACCTACGAGCAGTACTTC
TRBV7-2	TRBD2	TRBJ2-1	.	CASSLASGEQFF	TGTGCCAGCAGCCTAGCTAGCGGGGAGCAGTTCTTC
TRBV10-3	TRBD2	TRBJ2-7	once	CAISKTSGTGYEQYF	TGTGCCATCAGCAAGACTAGCGGGACCGGCTACGAGCAGTACTTC
TRBV11-3	.	TRBJ2-5	.	CASSLQGQETQYF	TGTGCCAGCAGCTTACAGGGCCAAGAGACCCAGTACTTC
TRBV7-8	.	TRBJ1-1	.	CASSAQVHQNTEAFF	TGTGCCAGCAGCGCCCAGGTACACCAGAACACTGAAGCTTTCTTT
TRBV15	.	TRBJ1-4	.	CATSRGVLKEKLFF	TGTGCCACCAGCAGAGGAGTCCTTAAAGAAAAACTGTTTTTT
TRBV11-2	.	TRBJ1-3	.	CASSLEEWQSSGNTIYF	TGTGCCAGCAGCTTAGAGGAGTGGCAAAGCTCTGGAAACACCATATATTTT
TRBV2	TRBD1	TRBJ1-5	few	CASREDRGRQPQHF	TGTGCCAGCAGGGAGGACAGGGGACGGCAGCCCCAGCATTTT
TRBV11-3	.	TRBJ2-7	.	CASSLEGAISEQYF	TGTGCCAGCAGCTTAGAGGGAGCAATCAGCGAGCAGTACTTC
TRBV2	.	TRBJ2-2	.	CASLGGALGIGELFF	TGTGCCAGCTTAGGGGGGGCCCTGGGGATCGGGGAGCTGTTTTTT
TRBV6-2/TRBV6-3	.	TRBJ1-6	.	CASSYEASVQPLHF	TGTGCCAGCAGTTACGAGGCATCCGTTCAACCCCTCCACTTT
TRBV27	.	TRBJ1-2	.	CASSHPRQGTFYGYTF	TGTGCCAGCAGTCATCCCCGCCAGGGGACCTTCTATGGCTACACCTTC
TRBV24-1	TRBD1	TRBJ2-5	.	CATSDLGQGKETQYF	TGTGCCACCAGTGACCTGGGACAGGGGAAAGAGACCCAGTACTTC
TRBV28	.	TRBJ2-4	.	CASSFLGKEAFAKNIQYF	TGTGCCAGCAGTTTCTTAGGGAAGGAGGCCTTTGCCAAAAACATTCAGTACTTC
TRBV5-5	.	TRBJ1-4	.	CASSLAGGWLGNEKLFF	TGTGCCAGCAGCCTGGCCGGGGGATGGTTGGGTAATGAAAAACTGTTTTTT
TRBV7-2	.	TRBJ2-1	.	CASSWLMSGHNEQFF	TGTGCCAGCAGCTGGCTTATGAGCGGGCACAATGAGCAGTTCTTC
TRBV19	.	TRBJ1-1	.	CASSIARGINTEAFF	TGTGCCAGTAGTATAGCCCGGGGGATCAACACTGAAGCTTTCTTT
TRBV19	.	TRBJ2-2	.	CASSMRAGGGGELFF	TGTGCCAGTAGTATGCGGGCAGGGGGAGGCGGGGAGCTGTTTTTT
TRBV7-2	TRBD1	TRBJ1-5	.	CASSLETGYSQPQHF	TGTGCCAGCAGCTTAGAGACAGGGTACAGTCAGCCCCAGCATTTT
TRBV11-3	TRBD1	TRBJ2-7	.	CASSLTPTGVEQYF	TGTGCCAGCAGCCTCACTCCAACAGGGGTCGAGCAGTACTTC
TRBV7-9	.	TRBJ2-3	.	CASSLGRGKSTDTQYF	TGTGCCAGCAGCTTAGGTCGGGGGAAAAGTACAGATACGCAGTATTTT
TRBV25-1	TRBD1	TRBJ2-7	once	CASSDAGTGVLEQYF	TGTGCCAGCAGTGATGCCGGGACAGGCGTTTTGGAGCAGTACTTC
TRBV6-5	TRBD1	TRBJ1-2	.	CASRGTGAYYGYTF	TGTGCCAGCAGAGGCACAGGGGCATACTATGGCTACACCTTC
TRBV5-1	.	TRBJ1-1	.	CASSFTVSNTEAFF	TGCGCCAGCAGCTTCACAGTCTCGAACACTGAAGCTTTCTTT
TRBV30	.	TRBJ2-7	.	CAWNGLSYEQYF	TGTGCCTGGAACGGACTTTCCTACGAGCAGTACTTC
TRBV19	TRBD1	TRBJ2-1	.	CASIKDRGNEQFF	TGTGCCAGTATCAAGGACAGGGGTAATGAGCAGTTCTTC
TRBV11-1	TRBD2	TRBJ2-1	.	CASRTLAGGYNEQFF	TGTGCCAGCAGAACACTAGCGGGGGGCTACAATGAGCAGTTCTTC
TRBV6-2/TRBV6-3	.	TRBJ2-1	.	CASSYPSVNNEQFF	TGTGCCAGCAGTTACCCTAGCGTCAACAATGAGCAGTTCTTC
TRBV11-1	TRBD2	TRBJ2-1	.	CASSLARGGLYNEQFF	TGTGCCAGCAGCCTCGCCCGGGGGGGGTTATACAATGAGCAGTTCTTC
TRBV3-1/TRBV3-2	.	TRBJ2-5	.	CASSQAVPSANQETQYF	TGTGCCAGCAGCCAAGCGGTGCCGAGCGCAAACCAAGAGACCCAGTACTTC